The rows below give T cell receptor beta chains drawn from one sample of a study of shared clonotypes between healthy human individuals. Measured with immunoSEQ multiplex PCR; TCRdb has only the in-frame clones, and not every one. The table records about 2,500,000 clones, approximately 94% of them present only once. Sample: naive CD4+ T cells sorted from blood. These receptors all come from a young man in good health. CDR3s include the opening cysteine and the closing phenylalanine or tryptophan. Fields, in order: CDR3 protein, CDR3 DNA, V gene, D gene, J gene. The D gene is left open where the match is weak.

cdr3_aa: CASKAGNSPLHF; cdr3_nt: TGTGCCAGTAAAGCTGGAAATTCACCCCTCCACTTT; v_call: TRBV19; d_call: NA; j_call: TRBJ1-6
cdr3_aa: CASSTGQGNGYTF; cdr3_nt: TGTGCCAGTAGTACAGGACAGGGTAATGGCTACACCTTC; v_call: TRBV19; d_call: TRBD1; j_call: TRBJ1-2
cdr3_aa: CASISAGGKGETQYF; cdr3_nt: TGTGCCAGCATTTCGGCCGGAGGAAAGGGAGAGACCCAGTACTTC; v_call: TRBV7-8; d_call: NA; j_call: TRBJ2-5
cdr3_aa: CASSFSGSQPQHF; cdr3_nt: TGCGCCAGCAGCTTTTCAGGGTCCCAGCCCCAGCATTTT; v_call: TRBV5-1; d_call: NA; j_call: TRBJ1-5
cdr3_aa: CASSSYRGAIAKNIQYF; cdr3_nt: TGTGCCAGCAGTTCATACAGGGGAGCCATAGCCAAAAACATTCAGTACTTC; v_call: TRBV27; d_call: TRBD1; j_call: TRBJ2-4
cdr3_aa: CASSSDSLRVETQYF; cdr3_nt: TGTGCCAGCAGCTCCGATTCCCTTCGGGTTGAGACCCAGTACTTC; v_call: TRBV11-2; d_call: NA; j_call: TRBJ2-5
cdr3_aa: CASSSGGVGLGQYF; cdr3_nt: TGTGCCAGCAGCTCAGGGGGCGTGGGCCTCGGGCAGTACTTC; v_call: TRBV7-2; d_call: TRBD1; j_call: TRBJ2-7
cdr3_aa: CASSFLGLDGYTF; cdr3_nt: TGTGCCAGCAGTTTCCTTGGGTTGGATGGCTACACCTTC; v_call: TRBV28; d_call: NA; j_call: TRBJ1-2
cdr3_aa: CASSLEGTSYEQYF; cdr3_nt: TGCGCCAGCAGCTTGGAAGGGACTTCCTACGAGCAGTACTTC; v_call: TRBV5-1; d_call: NA; j_call: TRBJ2-7
cdr3_aa: CASSSGTSGAYNEQFF; cdr3_nt: TGTGCCAGCAGCTCAGGGACTAGCGGGGCCTACAATGAGCAGTTCTTC; v_call: TRBV5-4; d_call: TRBD2; j_call: TRBJ2-1
cdr3_aa: CASRELGQGSYEQYF; cdr3_nt: TGTGCCAGCAGAGAACTCGGACAGGGCTCCTACGAGCAGTACTTC; v_call: TRBV6-5; d_call: TRBD1; j_call: TRBJ2-7
cdr3_aa: CASSMGGNQETQYF; cdr3_nt: TGTGCCAGTAGTATGGGCGGGAACCAAGAGACCCAGTACTTC; v_call: TRBV19; d_call: NA; j_call: TRBJ2-5
cdr3_aa: CASSFVAGQQETQYF; cdr3_nt: TGTGCCAGCAGTTTTGTGGCGGGACAACAAGAGACCCAGTACTTC; v_call: TRBV28; d_call: NA; j_call: TRBJ2-5
cdr3_aa: CASRDGPSYEQYF; cdr3_nt: TGTGCCAGCAGAGATGGACCCTCCTACGAGCAGTACTTC; v_call: TRBV5-8; d_call: NA; j_call: TRBJ2-7
cdr3_aa: CASSVDRGSYNSPLHF; cdr3_nt: TGTGCCAGCAGTGTAGACAGGGGCTCCTATAATTCACCCCTCCACTTT; v_call: TRBV2; d_call: TRBD1; j_call: TRBJ1-6
cdr3_aa: CASSRTSLSAAGELFF; cdr3_nt: TGCGCCAGCAGCCGAACTTCTTTATCCGCCGCCGGGGAGCTGTTTTTT; v_call: TRBV4-3; d_call: NA; j_call: TRBJ2-2
cdr3_aa: CASSQDRGTGGGYTF; cdr3_nt: TGCGCCAGCAGCCAAGATCGCGGGACAGGGGGCGGCTACACCTTC; v_call: TRBV4-1; d_call: TRBD1; j_call: TRBJ1-2
cdr3_aa: CASSLSGKPGANVLTF; cdr3_nt: TGTGCCAGCAGTTTATCGGGAAAGCCTGGGGCCAACGTCCTGACTTTC; v_call: TRBV27; d_call: NA; j_call: TRBJ2-6
cdr3_aa: CASSRAGLDTGELFF; cdr3_nt: TGTGCCAGCAGTCGGGCAGGGTTGGACACCGGGGAGCTGTTTTTT; v_call: TRBV25-1; d_call: NA; j_call: TRBJ2-2
cdr3_aa: CASSHGWEEVELFF; cdr3_nt: TGCGCCAGCAGTCACGGTTGGGAAGAGGTGGAGCTGTTTTTT; v_call: TRBV23-1; d_call: NA; j_call: TRBJ2-2
cdr3_aa: CASSQRRSSYNEQFF; cdr3_nt: TGTGCCAGCAGCCAGAGGCGGAGCTCCTACAATGAGCAGTTCTTC; v_call: TRBV11-1; d_call: NA; j_call: TRBJ2-1
cdr3_aa: CASSWGQGASYEQYF; cdr3_nt: TGTGCCAGCAGCTGGGGACAGGGGGCCTCCTACGAGCAGTACTTC; v_call: TRBV7-2; d_call: TRBD1; j_call: TRBJ2-7
cdr3_aa: CASSPRGQGDNEQFF; cdr3_nt: TGTGCCAGCAGCCCAAGAGGACAGGGCGACAATGAGCAGTTCTTC; v_call: TRBV9; d_call: TRBD1; j_call: TRBJ2-1
cdr3_aa: CASSEALGLAGEGETQYF; cdr3_nt: TGTGCCAGCAGTGAAGCGCTAGGACTAGCGGGGGAGGGGGAGACCCAGTACTTC; v_call: TRBV2; d_call: TRBD2; j_call: TRBJ2-5
cdr3_aa: CASRYSGAIGDTQYF; cdr3_nt: TGTGCCAGCAGGTATTCCGGGGCGATTGGAGATACGCAGTATTTT; v_call: TRBV5-4; d_call: NA; j_call: TRBJ2-3
cdr3_aa: CASSLDKVNTEAFF; cdr3_nt: TGTGCCAGCAGCTTGGACAAGGTGAACACTGAAGCTTTCTTT; v_call: TRBV5-4; d_call: NA; j_call: TRBJ1-1
cdr3_aa: CAWRGTSGYNEQFF; cdr3_nt: TGTGCCTGGAGGGGGACTAGCGGTTACAATGAGCAGTTCTTC; v_call: TRBV30; d_call: TRBD2; j_call: TRBJ2-1
cdr3_aa: CASSSGGGLYGYTF; cdr3_nt: TGTGCCAGCTCCTCCGGGGGGGGGCTCTATGGCTACACCTTC; v_call: TRBV28; d_call: NA; j_call: TRBJ1-2
cdr3_aa: CASGMEGWTGVNEQFF; cdr3_nt: TGTGCCAGCGGGATGGAGGGATGGACAGGCGTTAATGAGCAGTTCTTC; v_call: TRBV5-5; d_call: NA; j_call: TRBJ2-1
cdr3_aa: CASSESLRWREVGGYTF; cdr3_nt: TGTGCCAGCAGTGAGAGTTTGCGGTGGAGGGAAGTTGGTGGCTACACCTTC; v_call: TRBV2; d_call: NA; j_call: TRBJ1-2
cdr3_aa: CASSIGRVINSYEQYF; cdr3_nt: TGTGCCAGTAGTATTGGGAGGGTTATCAACTCCTACGAGCAGTACTTC; v_call: TRBV19; d_call: TRBD2; j_call: TRBJ2-7